Reported below is one T cell receptor (beta chain). Its target is not known. Per germline, CDR1 SQVTM and CDR2 ANQGSEA. Trimming stripped 1 base from V and 4 bases from J, with 6 bases between. The CDR3 totals 12 residues. This sample stems from a study of graft-versus-host responses after intestinal transplantation. Study conclusions and caveats: Allografts carried high graft-versus-host to host-versus-graft clonal ratios in patients having graft-donor T cell macrochimerism.

Method: immunoSEQ multiplex PCR; TCRdb's copy keeps in-frame clones and lacks some. Among over 100,000 clones listed, less than 90% were seen once. This receptor was identified in a human donor who received an intestinal transplant. The specimen comprised unstimulated CD4+ T cells sorted from spleen or lymph node cells, sampled before intestinal transplant. The rearrangement links TRBV29-1 to TRBJ2-3; D not certain. The DNA for the CDR3 is TGCAGCGTTGAAGGGGGTGCAGATACGCAGTATTTT. This translates into CSVEGGADTQYF.